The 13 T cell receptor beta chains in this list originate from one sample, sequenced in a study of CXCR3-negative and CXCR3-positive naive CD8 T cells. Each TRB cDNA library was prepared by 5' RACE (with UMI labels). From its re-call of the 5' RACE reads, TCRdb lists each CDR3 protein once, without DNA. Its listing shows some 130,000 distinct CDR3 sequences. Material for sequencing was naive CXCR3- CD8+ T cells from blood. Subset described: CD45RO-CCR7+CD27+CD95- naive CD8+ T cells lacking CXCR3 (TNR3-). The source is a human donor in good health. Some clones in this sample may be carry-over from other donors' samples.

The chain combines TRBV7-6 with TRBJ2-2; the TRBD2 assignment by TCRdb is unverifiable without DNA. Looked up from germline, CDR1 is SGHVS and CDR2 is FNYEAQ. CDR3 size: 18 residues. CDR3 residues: CASSPGVAGGLNTGELFF.

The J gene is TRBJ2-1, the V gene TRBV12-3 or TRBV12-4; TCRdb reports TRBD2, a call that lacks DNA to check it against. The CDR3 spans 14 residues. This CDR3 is CASSPDSARDEQFF.

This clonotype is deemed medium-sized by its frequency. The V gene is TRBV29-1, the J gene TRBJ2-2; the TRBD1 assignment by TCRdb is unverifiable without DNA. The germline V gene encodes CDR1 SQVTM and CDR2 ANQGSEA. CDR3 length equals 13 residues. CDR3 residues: CSVEQGHTGELFF.

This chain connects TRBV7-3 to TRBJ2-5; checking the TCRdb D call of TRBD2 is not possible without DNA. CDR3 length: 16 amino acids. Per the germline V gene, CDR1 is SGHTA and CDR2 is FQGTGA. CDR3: CASSSGLAGLQETQYF.

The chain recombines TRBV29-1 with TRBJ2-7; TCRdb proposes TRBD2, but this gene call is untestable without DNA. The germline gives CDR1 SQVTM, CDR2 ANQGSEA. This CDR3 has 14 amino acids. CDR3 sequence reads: CSVETSGESYEQYF.

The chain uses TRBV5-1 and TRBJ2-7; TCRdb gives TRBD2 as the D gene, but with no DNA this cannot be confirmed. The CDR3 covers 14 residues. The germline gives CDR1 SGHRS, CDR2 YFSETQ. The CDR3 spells CASSLYSGSFEQYF.

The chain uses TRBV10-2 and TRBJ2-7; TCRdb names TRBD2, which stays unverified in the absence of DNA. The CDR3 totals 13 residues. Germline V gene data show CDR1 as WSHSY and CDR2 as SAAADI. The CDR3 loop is CASISSGHYEQYF.

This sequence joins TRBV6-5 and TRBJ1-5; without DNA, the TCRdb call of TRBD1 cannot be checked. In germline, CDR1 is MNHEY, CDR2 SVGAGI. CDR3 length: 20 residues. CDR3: CASSYYAPGQGLYSNQPQHF.

CDR3 in amino acids: CASSFPGARYEKLFF. The J gene is TRBJ1-4, the V gene TRBV7-2; TCRdb selects TRBD1, and the lack of DNA leaves this call unchecked. CDR3 size: 15 residues. Germline V gene lookup returns CDR1 SGHTA and CDR2 FQGNSA. The whole variable domain, remainder taken from reference TRBV7-2 and TRBJ1-4, is GAGVSQSPSNKVTEKGKDVELRCDPISGHTALYWYRQSLGQGLEFLIYFQGNSAPDKSGLPSDRFSAERTGGSVSTLTIQRTQQEDSAVYLCASSFPGARYEKLFFGSGTQLSVL.

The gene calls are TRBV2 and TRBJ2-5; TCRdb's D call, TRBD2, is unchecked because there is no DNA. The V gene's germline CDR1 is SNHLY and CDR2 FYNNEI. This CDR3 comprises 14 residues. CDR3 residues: CASSDGLRSETQYF.

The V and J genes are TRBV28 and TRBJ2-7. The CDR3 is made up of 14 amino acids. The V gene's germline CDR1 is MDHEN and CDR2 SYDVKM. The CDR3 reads CASSLGQAAYEQYF.

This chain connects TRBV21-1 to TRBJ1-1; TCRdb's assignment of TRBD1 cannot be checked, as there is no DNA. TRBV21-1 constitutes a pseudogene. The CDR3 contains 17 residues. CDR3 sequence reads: CASILAGDRLMNTEAFF.

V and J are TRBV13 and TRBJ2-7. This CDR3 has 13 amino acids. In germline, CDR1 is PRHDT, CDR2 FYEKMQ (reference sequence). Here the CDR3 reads CASSPQPTHEQYF.